This is a list of T cell receptor beta chains from one sample in a study of blood T cell repertoires in COVID-19. The protocol was immunoSEQ multiplex PCR, while the TCRdb copy is restricted to in-frame clones and leaves out a portion. The table shows around 250,000 clones, with roughly 90% occurring only once. The specimen was peripheral blood. The receptor set was obtained from a woman aged 55 to 70 with COVID-19, enrolled during active disease. CDR3s include the opening cysteine and the closing phenylalanine or tryptophan. The order of the fields is clone size, J gene, D gene, V gene, CDR3 protein, CDR3 DNA. D genes are given only for firm matches. Some rows have no size entry. The others give once, few or many, or a class for an expanded clone.

clone_size: .
j_call: TRBJ1-5
d_call: .
v_call: TRBV29-1
cdr3_aa: CSVVQGTGNQPQHF
cdr3_nt: TGCAGCGTTGTCCAGGGTACGGGCAATCAGCCCCAGCATTTT

clone_size: .
j_call: TRBJ2-3
d_call: TRBD2
v_call: TRBV7-2
cdr3_aa: CASSSHGRGGEDTQYF
cdr3_nt: TGTGCCAGCAGCTCCCATGGGCGGGGGGGTGAGGATACGCAGTATTTT

clone_size: .
j_call: TRBJ2-1
d_call: TRBD1
v_call: TRBV18
cdr3_aa: CASSPSTGHNEQFF
cdr3_nt: TGTGCCAGCTCACCTTCGACAGGGCACAATGAGCAGTTCTTC

clone_size: .
j_call: TRBJ1-5
d_call: .
v_call: TRBV19
cdr3_aa: CASTPRGGQNQPQHF
cdr3_nt: TGTGCCAGCACCCCCCGCGGGGGGCAGAATCAGCCCCAGCATTTT

clone_size: once
j_call: TRBJ1-2
d_call: TRBD1
v_call: TRBV5-5
cdr3_aa: CASSLEDRRYGYTF
cdr3_nt: TGTGCCAGCAGCCTGGAGGACAGGCGGTATGGCTACACCTTC

clone_size: .
j_call: TRBJ1-3
d_call: .
v_call: TRBV4-3
cdr3_aa: CASSQQGQVSGNTIYF
cdr3_nt: TGCGCCAGCAGCCAACAGGGACAAGTCTCTGGAAACACCATATATTTT

clone_size: .
j_call: TRBJ1-5
d_call: .
v_call: TRBV6-6
cdr3_aa: CASSATGLNQPQHF
cdr3_nt: TGTGCCAGCAGTGCGACAGGACTTAATCAGCCCCAGCATTTT

clone_size: .
j_call: TRBJ1-5
d_call: .
v_call: TRBV11-1
cdr3_aa: CASSSGSNQPQHF
cdr3_nt: TGTGCCAGCAGCTCCGGGTCTAATCAGCCCCAGCATTTT

clone_size: .
j_call: TRBJ2-2
d_call: TRBD1
v_call: TRBV5-1
cdr3_aa: CASSFLTGEVGELFF
cdr3_nt: TGCGCCAGCAGCTTCCTGACAGGGGAAGTCGGGGAGCTGTTTTTT

clone_size: .
j_call: TRBJ2-5
d_call: TRBD2
v_call: TRBV2
cdr3_aa: CASSPPRATSGGKKETQYF
cdr3_nt: TGTGCCAGCAGTCCCCCCCGGGCGACTAGCGGGGGAAAAAAAGAGACCCAGTACTTC

clone_size: .
j_call: TRBJ1-1
d_call: .
v_call: TRBV4-2
cdr3_aa: CASSPGGGAFF
cdr3_nt: TGTGCCAGCAGCCCTGGAGGTGGAGCTTTCTTT

clone_size: .
j_call: TRBJ1-1
d_call: .
v_call: TRBV19
cdr3_aa: CASSTTGFVTEAFF
cdr3_nt: TGTGCCAGTAGTACCACTGGTTTTGTCACTGAAGCTTTCTTT

clone_size: once
j_call: TRBJ1-1
d_call: TRBD1
v_call: TRBV9
cdr3_aa: CASSAGQVRTEAFF
cdr3_nt: TGTGCCAGCAGCGCTGGACAGGTGCGCACTGAAGCTTTCTTT

clone_size: .
j_call: TRBJ1-1
d_call: .
v_call: TRBV7-6
cdr3_aa: CASSLAGGDLVEAFF
cdr3_nt: TGTGCCAGCAGCTTAGCTGGCGGTGATCTGGTTGAAGCTTTCTTT

clone_size: .
j_call: TRBJ2-1
d_call: TRBD1
v_call: TRBV15
cdr3_aa: CATSLRTGAAYNEQFF
cdr3_nt: TGTGCCACCAGCCTGCGGACAGGGGCAGCCTACAATGAGCAGTTCTTC

clone_size: .
j_call: TRBJ1-1
d_call: .
v_call: TRBV6-5
cdr3_aa: CASSRDTEAFF
cdr3_nt: TGTGCCAGCAGTCGAGACACTGAAGCTTTCTTT

clone_size: .
j_call: TRBJ2-1
d_call: .
v_call: TRBV27
cdr3_aa: CASSFEHEQFF
cdr3_nt: TGTGCCAGCAGTTTCGAGCATGAGCAGTTCTTC

clone_size: few
j_call: TRBJ2-7
d_call: .
v_call: TRBV3-1/TRBV3-2
cdr3_aa: CASSHLHSNEQYF
cdr3_nt: TGTGCCAGCAGCCACCTCCATAGTAACGAGCAGTACTTC

clone_size: .
j_call: TRBJ1-2
d_call: TRBD1
v_call: TRBV24-1
cdr3_aa: CATSWGARTGVYGYTF
cdr3_nt: TGTGCCACCAGTTGGGGAGCGAGGACAGGCGTCTATGGCTACACCTTC

clone_size: few
j_call: TRBJ1-6
d_call: .
v_call: TRBV6-5
cdr3_aa: CASSWGSGDFNSPLHF
cdr3_nt: TGTGCCAGCAGTTGGGGTTCGGGGGATTTTAATTCACCCCTCCACTTT

clone_size: .
j_call: TRBJ1-4
d_call: .
v_call: TRBV7-2
cdr3_aa: CASRAGTTAEKLFF
cdr3_nt: TGTGCCAGCAGAGCCGGGACTACTGCTGAAAAACTGTTTTTT

clone_size: .
j_call: TRBJ1-1
d_call: TRBD1
v_call: TRBV19
cdr3_aa: CASRQGSTEAFF
cdr3_nt: TGTGCCAGTAGACAGGGGTCCACTGAAGCTTTCTTT

clone_size: once
j_call: TRBJ1-3
d_call: TRBD1
v_call: TRBV5-4
cdr3_aa: CASSYRDRELIGNTIYF
cdr3_nt: TGTGCCAGCAGCTACCGGGACAGGGAACTCATTGGAAACACCATATATTTT

clone_size: .
j_call: TRBJ2-2
d_call: TRBD1
v_call: TRBV11-2
cdr3_aa: CASSLVRGRAGELFF
cdr3_nt: TGTGCCAGCAGCTTAGTCAGGGGGCGCGCCGGGGAGCTGTTTTTT

clone_size: .
j_call: TRBJ2-7
d_call: TRBD1
v_call: TRBV6-2/TRBV6-3
cdr3_aa: CASSYEGQGYEQYF
cdr3_nt: TGTGCCAGCAGTTACGAGGGACAGGGATACGAGCAGTACTTC

clone_size: .
j_call: TRBJ1-4
d_call: TRBD1
v_call: TRBV5-8
cdr3_aa: CASSRTGAGEKLFF
cdr3_nt: TGTGCCAGCAGTCGGACAGGGGCAGGAGAAAAACTGTTTTTT